This T cell receptor beta chain was recovered during a study of cytomegalovirus exposure and HLA in healthy donors. About the research overall: Researchers found that roughly 80% of some 400 genotyped donors fell within the Caucasian-associated ancestry cluster.

Study findings and constraints: Most TCR beta V segments were productive about 87% or about 30% of the time in an earlier analysis. Researchers reported in a later analysis that a missense DCLRE1C variant was tied to TCR beta V- and J-gene trimming.

CDR3 length: 14 residues. CDR1 is SGHDN and CDR2 is FVKESK in the germline V gene. V was pared by 3 bases and J by 4 bases, with 2 bases of the junction left unmatched. On this clone itself: Antigen specificity is unknown.

13 Jbeta primers and 60 Vbeta primers were used for the PCR. Methods used by the authors: Later, an analysis found roughly 80 million unique TCR beta chains, and 8.5 million to 12 million of these were shared. Profiling relied on immunoSEQ multiplex PCR, and the TCRdb table lists in-frame clones only, not all of them. The D gene and trimming were derived from the DNA, and the V and J assignments and clone size from that table. The repertoire has about 220,000 clones, 76% of them found once; the top ten carry 0.6% to 0.65%. The chain carries TRBV14 and TRBJ1-2, with TRBD1 matching 10 bases. This TCR came from a young man in good health and CMV-seronegative. The sample comprised PBMCs. The CDR3 loop is CASSQRTGGYGYTF. DNA for the CDR3: TGTGCCAGCAGCCAGCGGACAGGGGGCTATGGCTACACCTTC.